One T cell receptor (beta chain) is described in this entry. The ends were cut back, 3 bases at V and 2 bases at J, with 7 bases in the middle. CDR3 length: 13 residues. CDR1 is MGHDK, CDR2 SYGVNS, per germline. Amplification of TCR beta CDR3 regions used RNA as the template. A set of HTBI primers served as the primers for a first-round RT-PCR of the TCR CDR3. TCRdb re-called the multiplex PCR reads through MiXCR, storing one row per CDR3 protein. The repertoire includes about 420,000 distinct CDR3 sequences, less than 20% of them detected once, and around 14% sits in the top ten. These data originate in a study of T cells in Graves' hyperthyroidism and ophthalmopathy. Patients were aged 18 to 65, had disease duration under 2 months, and had newly diagnosed hyperthyroidism. For the diagnoses, clinical symptoms, serum thyroxine and TRAb, thyroid ultrasound and orbital computed tomography were used.

The clonotype comes from a woman aged 18 to 35 with Graves' hyperthyroidism. The material sequenced was blood. The rearrangement uses TRBV25-1 and TRBJ1-2, with D maybe TRBD1 (5 bases). The CDR3 spells CASSETANYGYTF. DNA of the CDR3: TGTGCCAGCAGTGAGACAGCGAACTATGGCTACACCTTC.